Here is one T cell receptor beta chain with its context. The data belong to a study of T cells after yellow fever vaccination. A single record per CDR3 protein comes from TCRdb applying MiXCR to the 5' RACE reads. The sample has approximately 610,000 distinct CDR3 sequences, roughly 17% seen once; the top ten hold roughly 17%. The CDR3 totals 15 residues. CDR1 and CDR2 (germline): SGHTA, FQGNSA. The ends were cut back, 4 bases at V and 0 bases at J, with 10 bases in the middle. Sequencing used PBMCs, obtained around 5 days after the first yellow fever vaccination. The sequence was collected from a young man who received the YFV17D yellow fever vaccine. The chain has TRBV7-2 and TRBJ1-5; D not resolved. CDR3 nucleotide sequence: TGTGCCAGCAGCTCCAGCGCTTATAGCAATCAGCCCCAGCATTTT. It yields the protein CASSSSAYSNQPQHF.